The clone carrying this T cell receptor beta chain has only a few counts. Antigen specificity is unknown. The data were obtained in a study of CD8 T cells in ankylosing spondylitis. Findings and caveats of the study: Disease-linked clones reportedly concentrated significantly in matched ankylosing spondylitis synovial fluid.

Preparation of TCR beta libraries was done by quantitative 5'-RACE with molecular barcodes. MiXCR, run by TCRdb on the 5' RACE reads, gives a single entry per CDR3 protein. The table includes around 320,000 distinct CDR3 sequences, 20% to 25% detected once. The CDR3 sequence is 15 residues long. Deletions cut 3 bases from V and 4 bases from J, with 12 bases between. Germline assignment: CDR1 SGHTA and CDR2 FQGTGA. Sample: blood, either unsorted or a sorted T cell fraction (not recorded which). V and J are TRBV7-3 and TRBJ2-2, with D perhaps matching TRBD1 or TRBD2 (5 bases each). The TCR originated in a female donor with ankylosing spondylitis or in good health (not recorded which). CDR3 loop: CASSLQPGTTGELFF. The CDR3 nucleotides are TGTGCCAGCAGCTTGCAGCCAGGGACCACCGGGGAGCTGTTTTTT.